The 20 T cell receptor beta chains below come from one sample, sequenced in a study of long-term antiretroviral therapy in people with HIV. Runs used v3.0 of the immunoSEQ assay and were done at survey level. The protocol was immunoSEQ multiplex PCR, while the TCRdb copy is restricted to in-frame clones and leaves out a portion. Among about 16,000 clones listed, approximately 81% were seen once. Sequenced here: unsorted PBMCs, sampled roughly 1.2 years before starting antiretroviral therapy. The receptors derive from a man younger than 40 with HIV.

V and J are TRBV4-2 and TRBJ2-7; 11 nucleotides align to TRBD2. CDR1 is LGHNA, CDR2 YNFKEQ, per germline. The CDR3 has 14 residues. Trimming removed 4 bases from V and 3 bases from J; junction bases left unmatched: 2. This CDR3 reads CASSPTSGDYEQYF. The CDR3 nucleotides are TGTGCCAGCAGCCCGACTAGCGGGGACTACGAGCAGTACTTC.

This chain links TRBV6-5 with TRBJ2-7; 9 bases agree with TRBD1. This CDR3 is 15 amino acids long. V gave up 6 bases and J gave up 5 bases; unmatched junction bases: 11. The V gene's germline CDR1 is MNHEY and CDR2 SVGAGI. The CDR3 DNA is TGTGCCAGCAGCGGGACAGGGTGGTATCCCAACGAGCAGTACTTC. Amino acids: CASSGTGWYPNEQYF.

The V gene is TRBV9, the J gene TRBJ2-3; 10 bases line up with TRBD2. The CDR3 consists of 22 residues. CDR1 and CDR2 from the germline V gene are SGDLS and YYNGEE. The ends lost 0 bases at V and 0 bases at J; junction bases unmatched: 19. The chain's CDR3 is CASSVESMVGLAVPLSTDTQYF. The CDR3 DNA reads TGTGCCAGCAGCGTAGAGTCTATGGTAGGACTAGCGGTACCGCTGAGCACAGATACGCAGTATTTT. Supplemented by reference TRBV9 and TRBJ2-3, the full variable domain reads DSGVTQTPKHLITATGQRVTLRCSPRSGDLSVYWYQQSLDQGLQFLIQYYNGEERAKGNILERFSAQQFPDLHSELNLSSLELGDSALYFCASSVESMVGLAVPLSTDTQYFGPGTRLTVL.

The gene calls are TRBV10-1 and TRBJ1-1; D unclear. The V and J ends lost 11 bases and 2 bases respectively, with 15 bases between them. The CDR3 has 13 residues. Germline CDR1 WNHNN, CDR2 SYGVQD (reference sequence). In DNA form, the CDR3 reads TGCGCCGCCCCGAGGGCGGGAAACACTGAAGCTTTCTTT. This gives the protein CAAPRAGNTEAFF.

The chain couples TRBV9 to TRBJ1-3; D gene unclear. Between the trimmed V and J ends, which lost 3 bases and 0 bases, there was a span of 7 bases. Looked up from germline, CDR1 is SGDLS and CDR2 is YYNGEE. This CDR3 has 14 residues. For the CDR3, the DNA is TGTGCCAGCAGCGACTACGACTCTGGAAACACCATATATTTT. Protein product: CASSDYDSGNTIYF.

V is TRBV19 and J is TRBJ1-3; 7 nucleotides align to TRBD1. The CDR3 covers 15 residues. The V and J ends lost 8 bases and 4 bases, in that order; junction bases with no gene match: 11. Germline values: CDR1 LNHDA, CDR2 SQIVND (reference sequence). In DNA form, the CDR3 reads TGTGCCAGTCTGCCGACAGGGACGGACGGAAACACCATATATTTT. As protein: CASLPTGTDGNTIYF.

This clone occurred once. The J gene is TRBJ2-2, the V gene TRBV5-1, with D hard to call. Germline lookup yields CDR1 SGHRS and CDR2 YFSETQ. Trimming left V 2 bases short and J 4 bases short, with 6 bases between. This CDR3 region has 13 residues. CDR3 bases: TGCGCCAGCAGCTTTGGCCTCACCGGGGAGCTGTTTTTT. This gives the protein CASSFGLTGELFF.

This rearrangement joins TRBV7-6 to TRBJ2-5; 8 bases agree with TRBD2. V dropped 0 bases and J dropped 4; count of bases not matched to a gene: 1. Germline CDR1 and CDR2: SGHVS and FNYEAQ. This CDR3 has 14 residues. CDR3 residues: CASSLAAGGETQYF. The DNA of the CDR3 is TGTGCCAGCAGCTTAGCGGCGGGGGGAGAGACCCAGTACTTC.

This clone was counted a single time. The chain joins TRBV19 to TRBJ1-4; perhaps TRBD1 as D (6 bases). The germline V and J ends were trimmed by 8 bases and 8 bases, with 18 bases remaining between them. Germline V gene sequence: CDR1 LNHDA, CDR2 SQIVND (reference sequence). The CDR3 sequence is 14 residues long. The DNA for the CDR3 is TGTGCCAGTCAAGCCTGGGGGCAGCTCGAAAAACTGTTTTTT. Protein sequence: CASQAWGQLEKLFF.

The V and J genes are TRBV6-5 and TRBJ2-7; D may be TRBD1 or TRBD2 (5 bases each). Trimming cost V 3 bases and J 2 bases, with 11 bases left between them. The CDR3 is made up of 14 amino acids. Per the germline V gene, CDR1 is MNHEY and CDR2 is SVGAGI. CDR3 sequence reads: CASSYGTGTYEQYF. The CDR3 nucleotides are TGTGCCAGCAGTTATGGGACGGGGACCTACGAGCAGTACTTC.

The chain joins TRBV18 to TRBJ2-3; 8 nucleotides agree with TRBD2. The germline CDR1 and CDR2 sequences are KGHSH and LQKENI. V was clipped by 1 base and J by 6 bases; unmatched bases: 6. The CDR3 spans 15 residues. The CDR3 coding sequence is TGTGCCAGCTCACCACTCGGGGGGGCCGGGGATACGCAGTATTTT. This codes for CASSPLGGAGDTQYF.

Concerning this clone: Other DNA variants within this sample encode the same CDR3. The V gene is TRBV4-1, the J gene TRBJ1-6, with D uncertain. Germline CDR1 MGHRA, CDR2 YSYEKL. The germline V and J ends were trimmed by 0 bases and 8 bases, with 8 bases remaining between them. This CDR3 spans 14 amino acids. CDR3 DNA: TGCGCCAGCAGCCAAGAGGCAGGTTATTCACCCCTCCACTTT. It codes for CASSQEAGYSPLHF.

The genes are TRBV6-1 and TRBJ2-6; no definite D call. V was clipped by 5 bases and J by 0 bases, with 5 bases between them. The CDR3 extends over 14 amino acids. Germline V gene lookup returns CDR1 MNHNS and CDR2 SASEGT. The CDR3 bases are TGTGCCAGCAGTCCAGGCTCTGGGGCCAACGTCCTGACTTTC. Protein sequence: CASSPGSGANVLTF.

J is TRBJ1-5 and V is TRBV27; D call uncertain. Trimming cost V 1 base and J 1 base, with 5 bases left between them. This CDR3 region has 14 residues. Germline-derived CDR1 and CDR2 are MNHEY and SMNVEV (reference sequence). CDR3 loop: CASSLLQSNQPQHF. CDR3 coding DNA: TGTGCCAGCAGTTTATTACAGAGCAATCAGCCCCAGCATTTT.

The V gene is TRBV5-6, the J gene TRBJ1-2, with D hard to call. CDR3 length equals 13 residues. Germline CDR1 and CDR2: SGHDT and YYEEEE. The ends were cut back, 0 bases at V and 8 bases at J, with 11 bases in the middle. The CDR3 region is CASSLGQREGYTF. CDR3 DNA: TGTGCCAGCAGCTTGGGGCAAAGGGAGGGCTACACCTTC.

This clone was seen a handful of times. This chain joins TRBV27 and TRBJ2-1; maybe TRBD2 (6 bases). The V and J ends lost 5 bases and 2 bases respectively, with 16 bases between them. The germline V gene encodes CDR1 MNHEY and CDR2 SMNVEV (reference sequence). The CDR3 is 16 amino acids. CDR3 protein: CASSPGTSPPYNEQFF. CDR3 in DNA: TGTGCCAGCAGTCCCGGGACTTCACCCCCCTACAATGAGCAGTTCTTC.

In DNA form, the CDR3 reads TGTGCCAGCAGTGACCCCCAGGAGGGACAGGGGGCCGATGAGCAGTTCTTC. It codes for CASSDPQEGQGADEQFF. The chain carries TRBV2 and TRBJ2-1; 12 bases are shared with TRBD1. The ends lost 3 bases at V and 8 bases at J; junction bases unmatched: 11. CDR1 and CDR2 (germline): SNHLY, FYNNEI. CDR3 length: 17 residues.

The chain uses TRBV28 and TRBJ1-1; D is possibly TRBD1 (6 bases). The CDR3 consists of 14 residues. The germline CDR1 and CDR2 sequences are MDHEN and SYDVKM. With 5 bases removed from V and 7 bases from J, the gap between germline ends came to 17 bases. CDR3 coding DNA: TGTGCCAGCAGTCCATACAGGGTTCTTTGTGAAGCTTTCTTT. This translates into CASSPYRVLCEAFF.

The chain is built from TRBV6-6 and TRBJ1-1; D is ambiguous. In germline, CDR1 is MNHNY, CDR2 SVGAGI (reference sequence). The CDR3 spans 12 residues. Trimming removed 6 bases at V and 2 bases at J, with 7 bases between. CDR3 sequence reads: CASSSVNTEAFF. CDR3 bases: TGTGCCAGCAGCTCGGTTAACACTGAAGCTTTCTTT.

This clone appeared once. The chain couples TRBV7-2 to TRBJ1-1, with 7 bases that match TRBD1. J lost 6 bases, V lost 2 bases, and 3 bases had no gene match. The CDR3 consists of 13 residues. CDR1 SGHTA and CDR2 FQGNSA come from the germline V gene. The CDR3 sequence is CASSLTGESEAFF. The CDR3 region has the DNA TGTGCCAGCAGCTTAACAGGGGAATCTGAAGCTTTCTTT. Complete variable domain (other parts from reference TRBV7-2 and TRBJ1-1): GAGVSQSPSNKVTEKGKDVELRCDPISGHTALYWYRQSLGQGLEFLIYFQGNSAPDKSGLPSDRFSAERTGGSVSTLTIQRTQQEDSAVYLCASSLTGESEAFFGQGTRLTVV.